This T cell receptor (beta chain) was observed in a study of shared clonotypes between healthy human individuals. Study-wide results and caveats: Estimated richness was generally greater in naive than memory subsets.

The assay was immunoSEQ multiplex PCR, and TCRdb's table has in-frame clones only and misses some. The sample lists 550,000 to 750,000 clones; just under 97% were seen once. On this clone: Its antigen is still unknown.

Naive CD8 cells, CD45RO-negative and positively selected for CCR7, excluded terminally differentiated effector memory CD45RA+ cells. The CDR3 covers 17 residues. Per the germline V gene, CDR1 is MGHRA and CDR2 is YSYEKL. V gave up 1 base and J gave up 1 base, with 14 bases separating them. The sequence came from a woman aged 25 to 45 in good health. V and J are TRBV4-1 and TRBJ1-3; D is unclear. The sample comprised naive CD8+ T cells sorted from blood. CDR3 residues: CASSQASLADSGNTIYF. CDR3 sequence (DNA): TGCGCCAGCAGCCAAGCGTCGTTGGCCGATTCTGGAAACACCATATATTTT.